The 22 T cell receptor beta chains below all came from one sample that was sequenced in a study of cytomegalovirus exposure and HLA in healthy donors. It was with 60 Vbeta and 13 Jbeta primers that the PCR ran. Assay used: immunoSEQ multiplex PCR; TCRdb lists only in-frame clones, some missing. The sample shows around 100,000 clones, 74% of them seen only once. The sequenced sample consisted of PBMCs. The receptors derive from a woman aged 40 to 49 in good health and CMV-seropositive.

The rearrangement joins TRBV6-1 to TRBJ2-1, with 8 positions matching TRBD2. Germline V gene lookup returns CDR1 MNHNS and CDR2 SASEGT. The ends lost 5 bases at V and 8 bases at J; junction bases unmatched: 5. The CDR3 consists of 13 residues. The CDR3 nucleotides are TGTGCCAGCAGTCAGCGGGAGTGGGATGAGCAGTTCTTC. Translation: CASSQREWDEQFF.

The chain carries TRBV6-9 and TRBJ1-5; D is ambiguous. The CDR3 runs to 24 residues. V was clipped by 4 bases and J by 0 bases, with 37 bases between them. The germline V gene has CDR1 MNHGY and CDR2 SVAAGI. The CDR3, as DNA: TGTGCCAGCAGTTCCGCATTTCTCCAGCCAGGTAGACCCCCCGGCATTTATAGCAATCAGCCCCAGCATTTT. Translated, it gives CASSSAFLQPGRPPGIYSNQPQHF.

The chain's CDR3 is CASTSGGRNNEQFF. The CDR3 coding sequence is TGTGCCAGCACCTCTGGCGGGAGGAACAATGAGCAGTTCTTC. This chain joins TRBV27 and TRBJ2-1, with TRBD2 identical over 8 bases. The CDR3 is 14 residues long. Germline CDR1 is MNHEY and CDR2 is SMNVEV (reference sequence). The J segment lost 5 bases and the V segment lost 7 bases, leaving 7 bases of the junction unmatched.

This sequence joins TRBV19 and TRBJ1-2, with 9 bases aligning to TRBD1. Germline assignment: CDR1 LNHDA and CDR2 SQIVND (reference sequence). CDR3 length: 15 amino acids. J gave up 10 bases and V 0 bases, and 9 bases lay outside the gene matches. The CDR3 protein is CASSIEPGTGQLYTF. DNA for the CDR3: TGTGCCAGTAGTATAGAACCCGGGACAGGGCAACTCTACACCTTC.

This rearrangement joins TRBV4-3 to TRBJ1-2, with D unresolved. Germline CDR1 is LGHNA and CDR2 is YSLEER. V was cut by 2 bases and J by 4 bases, with 17 bases left in between. The CDR3 extends over 16 amino acids. In DNA, the CDR3 is TGCGCCAGCAGCCAATACACCACTAGCTACCTCTATGGCTACACCTTC. It codes for CASSQYTTSYLYGYTF.

The CDR3 DNA sequence: TGTGCCAGCAGCCCCGAAGGAGTAGGGGTTGGCTACACCTTC. Encoded protein: CASSPEGVGVGYTF. The chain carries TRBV4-2 and TRBJ1-2, with D tentatively TRBD1 (5 bases). Germline V gives CDR1 LGHNA, CDR2 YNFKEQ. V dropped 4 bases and J dropped 7 bases, with 16 bases sitting between them. The CDR3 is 14 residues long.

The CDR3 nucleotides are TGTGCCATCAGTGAGCTCAGGGAAGTGGAAAATGAGCAGTTCTTC. It yields the protein CAISELREVENEQFF. This chain connects TRBV10-3 to TRBJ2-1; tentatively, D is TRBD1 (5 bases). V lost 2 bases and J lost 7, with 15 bases in between. The length of the CDR3 is 15 residues. Germline V CDR1 and CDR2: ENHRY, SYGVKD.

The V call is TRBV7-2, the J call TRBJ2-3; TRBD2 agrees at 14 bases. In germline, CDR1 is SGHTA, CDR2 FQGNSA. There are 17 residues in the CDR3. The junction had 7 bases not matched to a gene; V was cut back by 8 bases and J by 0 bases. The CDR3 DNA reads TGTGCCAGCCCTGGACTAGCGGGAGGTGGAAGCACAGATACGCAGTATTTT. This translates into CASPGLAGGGSTDTQYF.

The V call is TRBV7-2, the J call TRBJ1-1, with a tentative D call TRBD1 (5 bases). The germline V gene encodes CDR1 SGHTA and CDR2 FQGNSA. The CDR3 consists of 17 residues. Trimming took 8 bases from V and 0 from J, leaving 22 bases between them. The CDR3 spells CASGSGQSNSMNTEAFF. CDR3 in DNA: TGTGCCAGCGGATCAGGGCAGAGCAACTCCATGAACACTGAAGCTTTCTTT.

This sequence joins TRBV6-1 and TRBJ1-5; D gene uncertain. CDR1 and CDR2 (germline): MNHNS, SASEGT. V was trimmed by 4 bases and J by 7 bases, leaving 14 bases between them. The CDR3 sequence is 14 residues long. As DNA, the CDR3 is TGTGCCAGCAGTGTCGAGGGAAACAGACAGCCCCAGCATTTT. Protein product: CASSVEGNRQPQHF.

The chain employs TRBV10-3 and TRBJ2-1, with 14 bases identical to TRBD2. CDR3 length: 15 residues. J was trimmed by 9 bases and V by 6 bases; bases with no gene match: 7. Germline values: CDR1 ENHRY, CDR2 SYGVKD. The CDR3 DNA is TGTGCCATCAGCTCGGGACTAGCGGGAGTTGGTGAGCAGTTCTTC. The encoded protein is CAISSGLAGVGEQFF.

The chain joins TRBV29-1 to TRBJ2-7; 7 positions agree with TRBD1. The CDR3 contains 13 residues. Germline V gene sequence: CDR1 SQVTM, CDR2 ANQGSEA. V gave up 4 bases and J gave up 3 bases; unmatched junction bases: 6. The CDR3 spells CSVAWDRSYEQYF. In DNA, the CDR3 is TGCAGCGTTGCCTGGGACAGAAGCTACGAGCAGTACTTC.

V gene TRBV5-6 combines with J gene TRBJ1-3, with D possibly TRBD1 on 5 matching bases. The ends were cut back, 0 bases at V and 4 bases at J, with 8 bases in the middle. The germline V gene encodes CDR1 SGHDT and CDR2 YYEEEE. CDR3 size: 14 residues. DNA of the CDR3: TGTGCCAGCAGCTTGGGGGGCAGCGGAAACACCATATATTTT. This sequence encodes CASSLGGSGNTIYF.

This chain connects TRBV6-6 to TRBJ2-1; 7 bases line up with TRBD2. Germline loops: CDR1 MNHNY, CDR2 SVGAGI (reference sequence). The CDR3 consists of 13 residues. Losses at the gene ends were 10 bases for V and 7 bases for J; bases not matched to a gene: 10. The CDR3 here is CANAPSGGNEQFF. DNA of the CDR3: TGTGCCAATGCGCCTAGCGGAGGGAATGAGCAGTTCTTC.

The rearrangement joins TRBV14 to TRBJ1-2; D is unclear. The germline gives CDR1 SGHDN, CDR2 FVKESK. V was cut by 4 bases and J by 4 bases, with 10 bases left in between. This CDR3 comprises 13 residues. CDR3 residues: CASSPGEGYGYTF. CDR3 bases: TGTGCCAGCAGCCCTGGGGAGGGCTATGGCTACACCTTC.

The gene calls are TRBV15 and TRBJ2-3, with 13 bases lining up with TRBD2. V dropped 2 bases and J dropped 6; count of bases not matched to a gene: 14. CDR3 size: 19 residues. Germline V lookup: CDR1 LNHNV, CDR2 YYDKDF (reference sequence). The CDR3 sequence: CATSRPGTSGEIWGDTQYF. The CDR3 DNA is TGTGCCACCAGCAGACCCGGGACTAGCGGGGAGATTTGGGGCGATACGCAGTATTTT.

This clone occurred once. This chain connects TRBV5-6 to TRBJ2-7, with D tentatively TRBD2 (5 bases). Trimming took 7 bases from V and 6 from J, leaving 17 bases between them. The CDR3 covers 13 residues. CDR1 and CDR2 from the germline V gene are SGHDT and YYEEEE. The CDR3: CASQTRELGEQYF. DNA of the CDR3: TGTGCCAGCCAGACCCGGGAACTGGGCGAGCAGTACTTC.

The CDR3 region is CASGWLLSYGYTF. The CDR3 nucleotides read TGTGCCAGCGGTTGGTTACTTTCCTATGGCTACACCTTC. V is TRBV2 and J is TRBJ1-2, with D unresolved. Germline values: CDR1 SNHLY, CDR2 FYNNEI. Deletions cut 8 bases from V and 4 bases from J, with 14 bases between. CDR3 length: 13 amino acids.

This clone was observed a few times. The chain joins TRBV2 to TRBJ2-7, with 10 bases matching TRBD2. The CDR3 consists of 15 residues. Germline V gives CDR1 SNHLY, CDR2 FYNNEI. Unmatched junction bases numbered 12, after V lost 10 bases and J lost 3 bases. The CDR3 region has the DNA TGTGCCATTAGACGTGCTAGCGGGAGTTACTACGAGCAGTACTTC. Its protein is CAIRRASGSYYEQYF.

This chain uses TRBV7-2 with TRBJ2-1; 9 bases match TRBD2. From germline, CDR1 is SGHTA and CDR2 FQGNSA. The CDR3 spans 14 residues. After removal of 0 bases from V and 8 bases from J, the junction contained 2 bases not matched to a gene. The CDR3 here is CASSLAGLADEQFF. The CDR3 nucleotides read TGTGCCAGCAGCTTAGCGGGACTAGCAGATGAGCAGTTCTTC.

This clone was seen a few times. This chain links TRBV9 with TRBJ2-5; no firm D call. This CDR3 spans 13 amino acids. Germline lookup yields CDR1 SGDLS and CDR2 YYNGEE. V was pared by 0 bases and J by 3 bases, with 6 bases between. CDR3 nucleotides: TGTGCCAGCAGCGTAGGACACGAAGAGACCCAGTACTTC. Translated: CASSVGHEETQYF.

A remark on this clone: This CDR3 is also generated by other DNA sequences in the sample. The chain carries TRBV5-1 and TRBJ1-5; 8 nucleotides line up with TRBD1. The V gene's germline CDR1 is SGHRS and CDR2 YFSETQ. After removal of 4 bases from V and 4 bases from J, the junction contained 4 bases not matched to a gene. The CDR3 extends over 14 amino acids. CDR3 sequence: CASSLGQANQPQHF. As DNA, the CDR3 is TGCGCCAGCAGCCTGGGACAGGCTAATCAGCCCCAGCATTTT.